This T cell receptor beta chain was sequenced during a study of Ad26.COV2.S vaccination and SARS-CoV-2 variants. Assay: immunoSEQ multiplex PCR; the TCRdb copy retains only in-frame clones and omits some. The sample includes some 370,000 clones, about 83% of them seen just once. Noted treatment: some 20 received Ad26.COV2.S at low or high dose, single or two shots; roughly 5 received placebo; per-sample allocation not given. Samples came from day 63 after the first vaccine or placebo injection. The donor was a Boston adult aged 18-55 years. This TCR came from a person between 18 and 65 years old who received the Ad26.COV2.S COVID-19 vaccine or a placebo. This specimen was peripheral blood, taken in a trial of Ad26.COV2.S vaccine versus placebo.

The CDR3 bases are TGCGCCAGCAGTCAGGGACTCAGGGAGGGTAATTCACCCCTCCACTTT. Its protein is CASSQGLREGNSPLHF. The chain joins TRBV4-3 to TRBJ1-6; TRBD1 is a possible D gene (5 bases). Trimming cost V 6 bases and J 6 bases, with 18 bases left between them. CDR1 and CDR2 (germline): LGHNA, YSLEER. The CDR3 has 16 residues.